The rows below give T cell receptor beta chains drawn from one sample of a study of blood T cell repertoires in COVID-19. Sequenced by immunoSEQ multiplex PCR; TCRdb stores in-frame clones only, minus some. Seen here are about 240,000 clones, approximately 83% observed once, and the top ten hold 3% to 4%. Input material: PBMCs or T cells enriched from blood (not recorded which). All receptors derive from a woman between 40 and 50 years old with acute COVID-19. Both conserved end residues are part of each CDR3. A D gene is named only where the DNA matches it firmly. Clone size, where shown, is once, few, many, or a class for clones that have expanded.

abundance	j_gene	d_gene	len	v_gene	CDR3aa	CDR3nt
.	TRBJ1-3	.	15	TRBV9	CASSEGQASGNTIYF	TGTGCCAGCAGCGAAGGACAAGCTTCTGGAAACACCATATATTTT
.	TRBJ2-7	TRBD2	18	TRBV14	CASSQEFSGSGLVYEQYF	TGTGCCAGCAGCCAAGAGTTCAGCGGGAGTGGGCTGGTGTACGAGCAGTACTTC
.	TRBJ2-1	TRBD2	16	TRBV24-1	CATSDIGSGRNNEQFF	TGTGCCACCAGTGATATCGGGAGCGGGAGAAATAATGAGCAGTTCTTC
.	TRBJ2-2	TRBD2	14	TRBV19	CASRRTSSTGELFF	TGTGCCAGTCGGCGGACTAGCTCCACCGGGGAGCTGTTTTTT
.	TRBJ2-2	.	16	TRBV30	CAWSVGGAPNTGELFF	TGTGCCTGGAGTGTGGGGGGGGCACCGAACACCGGGGAGCTGTTTTTT
.	TRBJ2-7	.	14	TRBV27	CASSRGTFGYEQYF	TGTGCCAGCAGTCGAGGGACTTTCGGTTACGAGCAGTACTTC
.	TRBJ1-1	.	16	TRBV4-1	CASSRTGQSSNTEAFF	TGCGCCAGCAGCCGTACAGGACAGAGTTCGAACACTGAAGCTTTCTTT
.	TRBJ1-5	.	17	TRBV7-9	CASSLVGRGRSNQPQHF	TGTGCCAGCAGCTTAGTTGGTCGGGGGAGAAGCAATCAGCCCCAGCATTTT
.	TRBJ2-1	.	15	TRBV5-1	CASSLTGSSYNEQFF	TGCGCCAGCAGTCTGACTGGCAGCTCCTACAATGAGCAGTTCTTC
.	TRBJ2-3	TRBD2	16	TRBV19	CASSDRTSGLSDTQYF	TGTGCCAGTAGTGATAGGACTAGCGGACTTTCAGATACGCAGTATTTT
.	TRBJ2-1	TRBD2	16	TRBV18	CASSRQTSGSYNEQFF	TGTGCCAGCTCACGCCAGACTAGCGGGAGTTACAATGAGCAGTTCTTC
once	TRBJ2-5	.	16	TRBV5-1	CASSITGTGVGETQYF	TGCGCCAGCAGCATTACCGGGACTGGCGTAGGAGAGACCCAGTACTTC
.	TRBJ1-2	.	14	TRBV19	CASSISSGLIGYTF	TGTGCCAGTAGTATATCATCAGGATTGATAGGCTACACCTTC
.	TRBJ1-2	TRBD1	16	TRBV9	CASSGSGTGNNYGYTF	TGTGCCAGCAGCGGCTCCGGGACAGGGAACAACTATGGCTACACCTTC
.	TRBJ1-4	TRBD1	14	TRBV27	CASRQQGAREKLFF	TGTGCCAGCAGGCAACAGGGGGCGCGAGAAAAACTGTTTTTT
once	TRBJ2-7	TRBD2	18	TRBV5-1	CASSFSTSRLAETYEQYF	TGCGCCAGCAGCTTTTCAACCTCACGACTAGCTGAAACCTACGAGCAGTACTTC
.	TRBJ1-2	.	13	TRBV24-1	CATSDGPNYGYTF	TGTGCCACCAGTGATGGGCCTAACTATGGCTACACCTTC
few	TRBJ1-6	TRBD1	15	TRBV6-1	CASSDRDRNNSPLHF	TGTGCCAGCAGTGACCGGGACAGGAATAATTCACCCCTCCACTTT
.	TRBJ2-3	.	16	TRBV9	CASSVLQGGSPDTQYF	TGTGCCAGCAGCGTCCTACAGGGAGGGTCCCCAGATACGCAGTATTTT
.	TRBJ2-7	TRBD2	14	TRBV5-1	CASSLDGGSYEQYF	TGCGCCAGCAGCTTGGACGGGGGGTCCTACGAGCAGTACTTC
.	TRBJ2-1	.	14	TRBV3-1/TRBV3-2	CASSQDTQYNEQFF	TGTGCCAGCAGCCAAGATACGCAGTACAATGAGCAGTTCTTC
.	TRBJ1-6	TRBD1	16	TRBV19	CASSIDPAGGRAPLHF	TGTGCCAGTAGTATAGATCCGGCAGGGGGTCGGGCACCCCTCCACTTT
.	TRBJ2-7	TRBD1	14	TRBV5-1	CASRSDRGTYEQYF	TGCGCCAGCAGGTCGGACAGGGGAACGTACGAGCAGTACTTC
.	TRBJ2-3	TRBD1	15	TRBV14	CASSLRTGWADTQYF	TGTGCCAGCAGCCTACGGACAGGGTGGGCAGATACGCAGTATTTT
.	TRBJ1-3	.	16	TRBV15	CATSRSGQSGGNTIYF	TGTGCCACCAGCAGATCCGGACAGAGCGGAGGAAACACCATATATTTT
.	TRBJ1-5	.	14	TRBV28	CATGIPVSNQPQHF	TGTGCCACCGGGATTCCGGTCAGCAATCAGCCCCAGCATTTT
.	TRBJ1-5	.	15	TRBV19	CASSDPGTSNQPQHF	TGTGCCAGTAGCGACCCCGGGACAAGCAATCAGCCCCAGCATTTT
.	TRBJ2-2	TRBD2	15	TRBV30	CAWSRGLANTGELFF	TGTGCCTGGAGTAGAGGACTAGCGAACACCGGGGAGCTGTTTTTT
.	TRBJ2-1	TRBD2	15	TRBV6-1	CASSDITSAYNEQFF	TGTGCCAGCAGTGATATCACTAGCGCCTACAATGAGCAGTTCTTC
.	TRBJ1-1	TRBD1	12	TRBV29-1	CSVPPTGVGAFF	TGCAGCGTCCCTCCGACAGGGGTCGGGGCTTTCTTT
.	TRBJ1-1	.	14	TRBV11-3	CASSSDRMNTEAFF	TGTGCCAGCAGCTCCGACAGGATGAACACTGAAGCTTTCTTT
.	TRBJ2-7	.	13	TRBV6-5	CASSLLMSSVQYF	TGTGCCAGCAGCCTACTCATGAGCTCGGTGCAGTACTTC
.	TRBJ2-5	TRBD1	16	TRBV14	CASSPTGQILQETQYF	TGTGCCAGCAGCCCAACGGGACAGATCCTCCAAGAGACCCAGTACTTC
.	TRBJ2-7	TRBD2	18	TRBV5-1	CASNTGTSGRGSSYEQYF	TGCGCCAGTAACACCGGGACTAGCGGGAGGGGCAGCTCCTACGAGCAGTACTTC
.	TRBJ2-7	TRBD1	14	TRBV5-6	CASSRDRSYHEQYF	TGTGCCAGCAGTCGGGACAGGTCGTACCACGAGCAGTACTTC
few	TRBJ1-2	TRBD1	15	TRBV24-1	CATSDLDGRGSGYTF	TGTGCCACCAGTGATCTTGACGGCAGGGGGTCCGGCTACACCTTC
.	TRBJ1-2	.	15	TRBV7-3	CASSPRTGRGYGYTF	TGTGCCAGCAGCCCCAGGACGGGGAGAGGGTATGGCTACACCTTC
.	TRBJ1-1	.	12	TRBV11-3	CASSRVNTEAFF	TGTGCCAGCAGCAGAGTGAACACTGAAGCTTTCTTT
.	TRBJ2-1	TRBD2	16	TRBV5-1	CASSNGLAGSYNEQFF	TGCGCCAGCAGCAACGGACTAGCGGGCTCCTACAATGAGCAGTTCTTC
.	TRBJ2-7	TRBD1	14	TRBV11-3	CASSPPGQNYEQYF	TGTGCCAGCAGCCCGCCGGGACAGAACTACGAGCAGTACTTC
.	TRBJ2-5	TRBD1	15	TRBV7-6	CASSPPGTGDGTQYF	TGTGCCAGCAGCCCACCCGGGACAGGGGACGGGACCCAGTACTTC
.	TRBJ1-1	.	15	TRBV5-1	CASSFLGQGDTEAFF	TGCGCCAGCAGCTTTTTAGGACAAGGGGACACTGAAGCTTTCTTT
.	TRBJ2-3	TRBD2	15	TRBV15	CATSRDRGGRDTQYF	TGTGCCACCAGCAGAGACCGCGGGGGGCGAGATACGCAGTATTTT
.	TRBJ2-5	TRBD2	14	TRBV7-3	CASSSGLELETQYF	TGTGCCAGCAGCTCGGGACTAGAGTTGGAGACCCAGTACTTC